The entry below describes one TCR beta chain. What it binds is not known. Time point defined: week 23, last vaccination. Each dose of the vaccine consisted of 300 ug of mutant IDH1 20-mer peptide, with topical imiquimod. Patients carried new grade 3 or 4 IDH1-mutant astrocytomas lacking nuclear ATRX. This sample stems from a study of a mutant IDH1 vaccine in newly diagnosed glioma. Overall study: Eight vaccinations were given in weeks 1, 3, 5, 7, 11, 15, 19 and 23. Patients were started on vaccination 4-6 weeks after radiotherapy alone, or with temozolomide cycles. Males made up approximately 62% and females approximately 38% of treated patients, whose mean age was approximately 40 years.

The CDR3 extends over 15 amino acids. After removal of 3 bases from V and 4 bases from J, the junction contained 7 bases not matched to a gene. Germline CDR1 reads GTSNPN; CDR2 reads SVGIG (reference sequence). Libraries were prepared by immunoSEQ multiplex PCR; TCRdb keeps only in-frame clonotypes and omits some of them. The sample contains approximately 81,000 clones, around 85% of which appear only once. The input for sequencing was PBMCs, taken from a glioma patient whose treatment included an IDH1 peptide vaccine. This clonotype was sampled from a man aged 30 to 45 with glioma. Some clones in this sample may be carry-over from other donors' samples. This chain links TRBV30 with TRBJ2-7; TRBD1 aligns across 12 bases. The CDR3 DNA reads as TGTGCCTGGAGACCCCTGGGACAGGGGGCTTACGAGCAGTACTTC. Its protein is CAWRPLGQGAYEQYF.